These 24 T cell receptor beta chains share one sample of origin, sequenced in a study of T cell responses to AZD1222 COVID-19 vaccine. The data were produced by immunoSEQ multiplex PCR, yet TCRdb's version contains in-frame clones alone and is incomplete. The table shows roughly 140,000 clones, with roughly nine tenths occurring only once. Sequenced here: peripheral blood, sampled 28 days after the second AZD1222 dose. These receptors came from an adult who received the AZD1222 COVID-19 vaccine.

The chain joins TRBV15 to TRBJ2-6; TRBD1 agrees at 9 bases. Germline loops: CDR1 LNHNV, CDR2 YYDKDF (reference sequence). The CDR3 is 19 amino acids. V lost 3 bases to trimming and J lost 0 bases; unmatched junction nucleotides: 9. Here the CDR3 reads CATSRAPGQGSSGANVLTF. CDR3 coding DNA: TGTGCCACCAGCAGGGCCCCGGGACAGGGTTCCTCTGGGGCCAACGTCCTGACTTTC.

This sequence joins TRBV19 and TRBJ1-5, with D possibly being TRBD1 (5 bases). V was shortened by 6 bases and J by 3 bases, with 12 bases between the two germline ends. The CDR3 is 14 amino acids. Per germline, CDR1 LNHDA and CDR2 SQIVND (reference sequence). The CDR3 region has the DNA TGTGCCAGTAGGGGGGGACGTGCCAATCAGCCCCAGCATTTT. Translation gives CASRGGRANQPQHF.

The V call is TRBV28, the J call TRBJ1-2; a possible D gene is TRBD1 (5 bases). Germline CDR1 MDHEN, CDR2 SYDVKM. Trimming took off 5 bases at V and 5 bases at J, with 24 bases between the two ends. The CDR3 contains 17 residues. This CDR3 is CASSSPGDAGFLYGYTF. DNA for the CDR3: TGTGCCAGCAGTAGTCCGGGGGATGCGGGGTTCCTTTATGGCTACACCTTC.

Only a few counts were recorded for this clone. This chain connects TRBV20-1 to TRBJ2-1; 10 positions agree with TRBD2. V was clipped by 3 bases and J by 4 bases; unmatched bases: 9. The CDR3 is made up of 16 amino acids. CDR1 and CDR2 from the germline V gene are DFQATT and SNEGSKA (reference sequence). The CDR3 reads CSASPASGSGYNEQFF. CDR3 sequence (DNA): TGCAGTGCTAGTCCTGCTAGCGGGAGTGGGTACAATGAGCAGTTCTTC.

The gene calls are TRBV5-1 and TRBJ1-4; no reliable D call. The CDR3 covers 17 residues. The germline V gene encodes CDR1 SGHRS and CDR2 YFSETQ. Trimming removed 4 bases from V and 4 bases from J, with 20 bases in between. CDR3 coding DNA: TGCGCCAGCAGCCCCGGGGTGGACGGACTCTATAATGAAAAACTGTTTTTT. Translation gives CASSPGVDGLYNEKLFF.

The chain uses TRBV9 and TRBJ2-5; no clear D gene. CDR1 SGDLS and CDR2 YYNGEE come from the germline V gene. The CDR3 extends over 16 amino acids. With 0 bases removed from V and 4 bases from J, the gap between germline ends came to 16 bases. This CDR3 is CASSVEGRSQRETQYF. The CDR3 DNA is TGTGCCAGCAGCGTAGAGGGTCGGAGCCAGCGAGAGACCCAGTACTTC.

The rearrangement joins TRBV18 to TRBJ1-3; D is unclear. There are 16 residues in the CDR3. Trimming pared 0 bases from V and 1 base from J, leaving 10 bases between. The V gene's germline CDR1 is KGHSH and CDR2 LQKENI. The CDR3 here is CASSPPGGLSGNTIYF. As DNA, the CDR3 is TGTGCCAGCTCACCACCTGGAGGACTTTCTGGAAACACCATATATTTT. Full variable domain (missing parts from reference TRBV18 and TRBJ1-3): NAGVMQNPRHLVRRRGQEARLRCSPMKGHSHVYWYRQLPEEGLKFMVYLQKENIIDESGMPKERFSAEFPKEGPSILRIQQVVRGDSAAYFCASSPPGGLSGNTIYFGEGSWLTVV.

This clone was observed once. DNA of the CDR3: TGTGCCAGCAGCGATCCTAGGGGGGCGGCCCAGTACTTC. This encodes CASSDPRGAAQYF. The chain recombines TRBV3-1 (or the pseudogene TRBV3-2) with TRBJ2-5; D tentatively reads TRBD1 or TRBD2 (6 bases each). The V gene's germline CDR1 is LGHDT and CDR2 YNNKEL (reference sequence). This CDR3 comprises 13 residues. V was pared by 5 bases and J by 9 bases, with 16 bases between.

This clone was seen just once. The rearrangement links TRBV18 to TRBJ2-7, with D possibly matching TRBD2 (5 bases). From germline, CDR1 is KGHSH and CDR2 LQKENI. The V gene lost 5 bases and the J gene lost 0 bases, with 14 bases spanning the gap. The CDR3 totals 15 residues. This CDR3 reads CASSKEELVSYEQYF. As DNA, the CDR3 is TGTGCCAGCTCAAAAGAAGAACTAGTCTCCTACGAGCAGTACTTC.

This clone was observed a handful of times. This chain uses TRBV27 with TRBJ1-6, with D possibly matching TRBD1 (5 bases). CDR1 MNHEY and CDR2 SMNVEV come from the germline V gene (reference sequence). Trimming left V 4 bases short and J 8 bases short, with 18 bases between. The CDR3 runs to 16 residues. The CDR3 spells CASSWSRRQGDSPLHF. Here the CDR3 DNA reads TGTGCCAGCAGTTGGTCCCGGAGGCAGGGAGATTCACCCCTCCACTTT.

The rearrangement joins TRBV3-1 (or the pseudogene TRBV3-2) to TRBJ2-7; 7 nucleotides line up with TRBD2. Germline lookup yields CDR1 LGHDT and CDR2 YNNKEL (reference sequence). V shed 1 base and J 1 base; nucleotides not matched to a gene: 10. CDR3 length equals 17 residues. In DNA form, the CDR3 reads TGTGCCAGCAGCCAAGGCCCTAGCGGCGCTCGTTCCTACGAGCAGTACTTC. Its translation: CASSQGPSGARSYEQYF.

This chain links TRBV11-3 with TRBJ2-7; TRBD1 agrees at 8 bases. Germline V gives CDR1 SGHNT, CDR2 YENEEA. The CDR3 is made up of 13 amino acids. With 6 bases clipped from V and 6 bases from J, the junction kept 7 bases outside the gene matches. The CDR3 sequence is CASRETGAGEQYF. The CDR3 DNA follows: TGTGCCAGCAGGGAGACAGGGGCGGGCGAGCAGTACTTC.

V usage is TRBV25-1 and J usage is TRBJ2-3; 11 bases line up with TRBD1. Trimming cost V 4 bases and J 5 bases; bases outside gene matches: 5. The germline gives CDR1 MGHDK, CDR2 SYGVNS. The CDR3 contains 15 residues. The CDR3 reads CASSVAGTGGDTQYF. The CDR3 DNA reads TGTGCCAGCAGTGTCGCCGGGACAGGGGGAGATACGCAGTATTTT.

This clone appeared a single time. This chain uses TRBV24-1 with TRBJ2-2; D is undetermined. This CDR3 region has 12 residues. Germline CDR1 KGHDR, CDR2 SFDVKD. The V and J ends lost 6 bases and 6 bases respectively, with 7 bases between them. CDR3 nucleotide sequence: TGTGCCACCAGTATCACTTCCGGGGAGCTGTTTTTT. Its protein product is CATSITSGELFF.

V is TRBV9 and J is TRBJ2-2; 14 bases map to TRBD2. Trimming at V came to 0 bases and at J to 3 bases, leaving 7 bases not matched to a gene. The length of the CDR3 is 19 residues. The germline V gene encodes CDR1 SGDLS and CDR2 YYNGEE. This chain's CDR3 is CASSVEGLAGGFDTGELFF. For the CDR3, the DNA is TGTGCCAGCAGCGTAGAAGGACTAGCGGGAGGATTCGACACCGGGGAGCTGTTTTTT.

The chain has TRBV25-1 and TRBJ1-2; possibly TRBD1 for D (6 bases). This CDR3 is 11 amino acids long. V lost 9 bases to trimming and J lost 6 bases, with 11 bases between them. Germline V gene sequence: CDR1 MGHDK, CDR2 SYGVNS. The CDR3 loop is CASLDRHGYTF. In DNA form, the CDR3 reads TGTGCCAGTTTAGACAGGCATGGCTACACCTTC.

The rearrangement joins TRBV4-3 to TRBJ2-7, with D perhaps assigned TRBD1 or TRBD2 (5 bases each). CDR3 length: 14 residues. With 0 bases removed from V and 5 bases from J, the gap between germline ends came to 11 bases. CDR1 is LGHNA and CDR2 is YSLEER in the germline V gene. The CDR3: CASSQDWGSNEQYF. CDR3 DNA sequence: TGCGCCAGCAGCCAAGATTGGGGGTCGAACGAGCAGTACTTC.

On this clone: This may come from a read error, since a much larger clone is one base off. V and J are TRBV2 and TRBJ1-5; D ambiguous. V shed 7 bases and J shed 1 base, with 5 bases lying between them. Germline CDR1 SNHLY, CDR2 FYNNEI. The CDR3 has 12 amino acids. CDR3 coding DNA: TGTGCCAGCACTTACAGCAATCAGCCCCAGCATTTT. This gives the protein CASTYSNQPQHF.

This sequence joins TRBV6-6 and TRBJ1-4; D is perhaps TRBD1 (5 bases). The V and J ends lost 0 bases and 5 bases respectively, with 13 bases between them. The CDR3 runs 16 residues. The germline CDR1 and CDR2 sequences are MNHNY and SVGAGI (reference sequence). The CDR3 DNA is TGTGCCAGCAGTTACTCGAAATCAGGGTCCAATGAAAAACTGTTTTTT. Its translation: CASSYSKSGSNEKLFF.

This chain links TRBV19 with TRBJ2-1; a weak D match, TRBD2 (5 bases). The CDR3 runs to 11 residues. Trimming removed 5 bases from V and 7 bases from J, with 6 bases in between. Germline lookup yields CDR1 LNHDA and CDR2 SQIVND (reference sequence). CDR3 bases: TGTGCCAGTAGTCGCGGGAATGAGCAGTTCTTC. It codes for CASSRGNEQFF.

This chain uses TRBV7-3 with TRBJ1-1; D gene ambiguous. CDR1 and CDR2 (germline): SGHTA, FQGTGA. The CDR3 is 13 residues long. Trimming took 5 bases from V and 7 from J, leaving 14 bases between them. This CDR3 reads CASSRKSGGEAFF. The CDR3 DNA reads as TGTGCCAGCAGCCGGAAGTCCGGCGGTGAAGCTTTCTTT.

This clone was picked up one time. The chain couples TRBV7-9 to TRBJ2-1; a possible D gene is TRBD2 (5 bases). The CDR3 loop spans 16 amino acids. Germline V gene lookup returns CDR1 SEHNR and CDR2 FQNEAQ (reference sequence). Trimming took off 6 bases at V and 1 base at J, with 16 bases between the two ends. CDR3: CASSGGQVGSYNEQFF. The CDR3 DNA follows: TGTGCCAGCAGTGGAGGCCAGGTCGGGTCCTACAATGAGCAGTTCTTC.

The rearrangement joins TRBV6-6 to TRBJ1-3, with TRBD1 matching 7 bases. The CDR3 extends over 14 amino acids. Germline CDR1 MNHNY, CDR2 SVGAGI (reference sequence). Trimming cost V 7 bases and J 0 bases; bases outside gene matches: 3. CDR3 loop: CASKGTVSGNTIYF. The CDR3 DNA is TGTGCCAGCAAAGGGACAGTCTCTGGAAACACCATATATTTT.

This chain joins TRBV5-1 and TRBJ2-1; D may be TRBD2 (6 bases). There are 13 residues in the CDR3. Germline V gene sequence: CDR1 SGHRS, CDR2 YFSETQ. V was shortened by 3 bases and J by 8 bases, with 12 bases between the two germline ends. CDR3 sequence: CASSSRIADEQFF. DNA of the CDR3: TGCGCCAGCAGCTCACGGATAGCGGATGAGCAGTTCTTC.